The sequence of this TCR beta chain was determined in a study of blood T cell repertoires in COVID-19. Study summary: The United States, Italy and Spain supplied acute and convalescent COVID-19 samples.

Losses at the gene ends were 6 bases for V and 10 bases for J; bases not matched to a gene: 10. This CDR3 spans 13 amino acids. Germline values: CDR1 SNHLY, CDR2 FYNNEI. The protocol was immunoSEQ multiplex PCR, while the TCRdb copy is restricted to in-frame clones and leaves out a portion. Counted here are approximately 280,000 clones, 90% occurring once; the ten biggest clones make up more than 6%. This receptor was identified in a woman aged 25 to 39 with COVID-19, enrolled during active disease. Source material: peripheral blood. The V and J genes are TRBV2 and TRBJ1-1; 8 bases map to TRBD1. Here the CDR3 reads CASSQDREGTAFF. CDR3 nucleotides: TGTGCCAGCAGCCAGGACAGGGAGGGAACAGCTTTCTTT. The full variable domain, with the rest looked up from reference TRBV2 and TRBJ1-1, is EPEVTQTPSHQVTQMGQEVILRCVPISNHLYFYWYRQILGQKVEFLVSFYNNEISEKSEIFDDQFSVERPDGSNFTLKIRSTKLEDSAMYFCASSQDREGTAFFGQGTRLTVV.